This T cell receptor (beta chain) was profiled in a study of early T cells in non-severe SARS-CoV-2 infection (dated by TCRdb to the early 2020s). About the study as a whole: Because TCR sequencing was done on bulk RNA from unsorted whole blood, the alpha and beta chains could not be paired. What the work shows at the level of the full study, not this receptor alone: VDJdb matching was skewed toward anti-spike CD8 responses, so virus-specific expansions were likely underestimated and private and CD4 specificities were missed.

As regards this clonotype: Its recognized antigen is unknown. No per-base quality is available; no much larger clone lies one base away.

The protocol used for the library was 5' RACE. Sequencing took place on a NextSeq 500. Unique molecular identifiers were attached to individual cDNA molecules in the TCR library protocol so that sequencing error and PCR bias could be corrected. TCR alpha and beta chains were both sequenced, and the abundances of alpha and beta sequences in each sample were closely correlated with each other. In the original analysis: Decombinator V4 was used to perform V gene, J gene and CDR3 annotation of TCR sequences. TCRs were defined as expanded if a significant change between any two time points was detected under a Poisson model with p below 0.0001. TCR abundances were normalised to the total number of TCRs sequenced per sample and expressed as counts per million. MAIT TCRs were defined by TRAV1-2 paired with TRAJ12, TRAJ20 or TRAJ33, and iNKT TCRs by TRAV10 paired with TRAJ18. VDJdb, accessed on 1 November 2021, was searched for TCRs annotated for CMV, EBV and SARS-CoV-2, and TCRs annotated for more than one antigen were excluded. TCRdb's own reprocessing of the public reads used fastp at Q25 and MiXCR and kept productive beta chains. CDR3 protein duplicates are merged, each entry listing the most common genes and DNA. It is TCRdb's table, rather than the study itself, that gives the V and J calls and clone size. The sample yields more than 65,000 distinct CDR3 sequences; about an eighth were counted once. The ten biggest clones cover roughly 2.6% of the sample.

The CDR3 measures 16 amino acids from cysteine to phenylalanine. Here the CDR3 DNA is all that survives: 48 bases in frame from base 1. The study was a case-control design nested within a healthcare worker cohort in London, UK, with weekly nasopharyngeal swab PCR tests and blood sampling. Healthcare workers were recruited during the week of the UK lockdown, between 23 and 31 March 2020, and followed weekly for up to about 15 weeks. Recombination connected TRBV21-1 to TRBJ2-5. TRBV21-1 is an annotated pseudogene. This clonotype originated in an adult who was a healthcare worker with PCR-confirmed SARS-CoV-2 infection or an uninfected control (not recorded which). The material sequenced was whole blood, taken at baseline. The nucleotides are TGTGCCAGCAGCAAAGAGTTAAGGCCACCACAAGAGACCCAGTACTTC. Its amino acids are CASSKELRPPQETQYF.